This TCR beta chain came from a study of Graves' ophthalmopathy and Graves' hyperthyroidism. Ten or more counts support this clonotype. Amplified material comprised TCR beta CDR3 regions derived from RNA transcripts. Investigators did first-round RT-PCR with HTBI primers, then second-round multiplex PCR. TCRdb independently ran MiXCR on the multiplex PCR reads; one entry per CDR3 protein. The data show around 1.1 million distinct CDR3 sequences, about 40% seen once. The sequence came from an adult man with Graves' hyperthyroidism. Sequenced sample: peripheral blood or thyroid tissue (not recorded which).

This CDR3 reads CATSSGLAGTPNTGELFF. The CDR3 nucleotides are TGTGCCACCAGCAGCGGACTAGCGGGGACCCCGAACACCGGGGAGCTGTTTTTT. The rearrangement uses TRBV15 and TRBJ2-2, with 12 bases aligning to TRBD2. The CDR3 consists of 18 residues. Per the germline V gene, CDR1 is LNHNV and CDR2 is YYDKDF (reference sequence). V lost 3 bases, J lost 0 bases, and 5 bases stayed unmatched.